Listed here are 31 T cell receptor beta chains from one sample, sequenced in a study of T and B cells in COVID-19 patients. Blood genomic DNA input for TRB amplification was about 240-500 ng. BIOMED2 TRB-A/B primer pools were used in multiplex TRB PCR. TCRdb called the multiplex PCR reads again in MiXCR, with one record for every CDR3 protein. The table shows around 21,000 distinct CDR3 sequences, with 30% occurring only once. The sequencing sample was made of blood. Receptors were obtained from a human donor who had recovered from COVID-19.

This clonotype turned up a few times. The chain combines TRBV27 with TRBJ2-5, with D possibly called TRBD1 or TRBD2 (5 bases each). The ends were cut back, 8 bases at V and 0 bases at J, with 13 bases in the middle. This CDR3 has 14 residues. Germline V gene sequence: CDR1 MNHEY, CDR2 SMNVEV (reference sequence). The CDR3, as DNA: TGTGCCAGCGGTGTAGGGACGTACCAAGAGACCCAGTACTTC. Its translation is CASGVGTYQETQYF.

This clonotype has more than one count but fewer than ten. J is TRBJ1-4 and V is TRBV7-6, with D uncertain. Trimming removed 2 bases from V and 0 bases from J, with 7 bases in between. The germline V gene encodes CDR1 SGHVS and CDR2 FNYEAQ. There are 15 residues in the CDR3. CDR3 sequence reads: CASSLQETTNEKLFF. In DNA, the CDR3 is TGTGCCAGCAGCTTACAGGAGACAACTAATGAAAAACTGTTTTTT.

Note on this clonotype: The junction shows a germline mismatch at one end, possibly a read error. The chain is built from TRBV11-3 and TRBJ2-3, with 10 bases that match TRBD2. The length of the CDR3 is 16 residues. Germline-derived CDR1 and CDR2 are SGHNT and YENEEA. CDR3 residues: CASSPRAGGATDTQYF. DNA for the CDR3: TGCGCCAGCAGCCCACGAGCGGGGGGGGCCACAGATACGCAGTATTTT.

This clonotype was seen a handful of times. This chain connects TRBV5-6 to TRBJ1-4; D remains unclear. Trimming took 0 bases from V and 3 from J, leaving 9 bases between them. CDR3 length equals 15 residues. CDR1 and CDR2 (germline): SGHDT, YYEEEE. The CDR3 here is CASSLAPGSNEKLFF. In DNA form, the CDR3 reads TGTGCCAGCAGCTTGGCACCGGGCTCTAATGAAAAACTGTTTTTT.

This clonotype was seen a few times. This sequence joins TRBV5-6 and TRBJ1-1, with 7 nucleotides matching TRBD1. Germline CDR1 is SGHDT and CDR2 is YYEEEE. The CDR3 runs 16 residues. V lost 5 bases, J lost 1 base, and 11 bases stayed unmatched. The CDR3 sequence: CASSFRGGQWNTEAFF. CDR3 sequence (DNA): TGTGCCAGCAGTTTCCGGGGGGGACAGTGGAACACTGAAGCTTTCTTT.

This chain uses TRBV6-5 with TRBJ1-5; no clear D. V lost 7 bases to trimming and J lost 0 bases, with 13 bases between them. The CDR3 has 15 residues. The germline gives CDR1 MNHEY, CDR2 SVGAGI. CDR3 sequence (DNA): TGTGCCAGCAACCCGACAAGTTATAGCAATCAGCCCCAGCATTTT. This encodes CASNPTSYSNQPQHF.

This clonotype was picked up a small number of times. This chain joins TRBV20-1 and TRBJ2-3, with TRBD1 as a possible D gene (6 bases). The CDR3 has 14 residues. Deletions cut 6 bases from V and 0 bases from J, with 13 bases between. Germline V gives CDR1 DFQATT, CDR2 SNEGSKA (reference sequence). In DNA, the CDR3 is TGCAGTGCGAAACGGACAGACAGCACAGATACGCAGTATTTT. It specifies CSAKRTDSTDTQYF.

The V gene is TRBV19, the J gene TRBJ2-7, with 7 bases matching TRBD2. This CDR3 has 13 residues. V gave up 1 base and J gave up 3 bases; unmatched junction bases: 0. Germline-derived CDR1 and CDR2 are LNHDA and SQIVND (reference sequence). The CDR3 spells CASSIAGGYEQYF. CDR3 nucleotide sequence: TGTGCCAGTAGTATAGCGGGGGGCTACGAGCAGTACTTC. Full variable domain (outside the CDR3, taken from reference TRBV19 and TRBJ2-7): DGGITQSPKYLFRKEGQNVTLSCEQNLNHDAMYWYRQDPGQGLRLIYYSQIVNDFQKGDIAEGYSVSREKKESFPLTVTSAQKNPTAFYLCASSIAGGYEQYFGPGTRLTVT.

The chain links TRBV19 to TRBJ2-7; TRBD1 aligns across 11 bases. Per germline, CDR1 LNHDA and CDR2 SQIVND (reference sequence). V was pared by 4 bases and J by 3 bases, with 2 bases of the junction left unmatched. This CDR3 has 14 amino acids. In DNA, the CDR3 is TGTGCCAGTAGTACCGGGACAGGGGGCTACGAGCAGTACTTC. Its protein is CASSTGTGGYEQYF.

This clonotype was detected ten times or more. The CDR3 sequence is CASSLRPGGFYNEQFF. Here the CDR3 DNA reads TGTGCCAGCAGTTTACGACCAGGGGGCTTCTACAATGAGCAGTTCTTC. The V and J genes are TRBV27 and TRBJ2-1; 8 bases map to TRBD1. Looked up from germline, CDR1 is MNHEY and CDR2 is SMNVEV (reference sequence). The CDR3 is made up of 16 amino acids. The ends lost 2 bases at V and 3 bases at J; junction bases unmatched: 6.

This clonotype is medium-sized (0.01 to 0.1%) within its sample. The chain recombines TRBV19 with TRBJ2-1, with TRBD2 matching over 8 bases. V was pared by 7 bases and J by 3 bases, with 5 bases of the junction left unmatched. Germline V gives CDR1 LNHDA, CDR2 SQIVND (reference sequence). The CDR3 covers 14 residues. The CDR3 DNA sequence: TGTGCCAGTAATTCGGGGGGGCACTACAATGAGCAGTTCTTC. Translated: CASNSGGHYNEQFF.

This clonotype occurred many times. The chain links TRBV6-5 to TRBJ1-4, with 10 bases that match TRBD1. The V gene's germline CDR1 is MNHEY and CDR2 SVGAGI. CDR3 size: 16 residues. V lost 2 bases to trimming and J lost 7 bases; unmatched junction nucleotides: 7. Here the CDR3 reads CASSYTPTGGSEKLFF. CDR3 bases: TGTGCCAGCAGTTACACCCCGACAGGGGGCAGTGAAAAACTGTTTTTT.

The chain uses TRBV20-1 and TRBJ2-7, with 8 positions matching TRBD2. CDR3 length: 16 amino acids. Trimming removed 0 bases from V and 5 bases from J; junction bases left unmatched: 12. Germline CDR1 reads DFQATT; CDR2 reads SNEGSKA (reference sequence). CDR3 sequence (DNA): TGCAGTGCTAGAGATCTCGGCCGCGGGGGGTCTGACGAGCAGTACTTC. Residues: CSARDLGRGGSDEQYF.

This clonotype is medium-sized by share. The V gene is TRBV29-1, the J gene TRBJ2-7, with D unclear. The CDR3 totals 12 residues. V lost 6 bases and J 4 bases, leaving 13 bases between the germline ends. Germline V CDR1 and CDR2: SQVTM, ANQGSEA. The CDR3 DNA reads as TGCAGCGTCAGTCTCTCAGCATACGAGCAGTACTTC. It translates to CSVSLSAYEQYF.

This clonotype was seen only a few times. The chain uses TRBV6-1 and TRBJ2-2, with D hard to call. Per germline, CDR1 MNHNS and CDR2 SASEGT. The CDR3 consists of 14 residues. V was cut by 0 bases and J by 3 bases, with 5 bases left in between. CDR3 bases: TGTGCCAGCAGTGAAGCTGGGGACACCGGGGAGCTGTTTTTT. Residues: CASSEAGDTGELFF.

This clonotype was seen a handful of times. The chain is built from TRBV6-1 and TRBJ1-1, with unresolved D. Germline-derived CDR1 and CDR2 are MNHNS and SASEGT. This CDR3 contains 15 residues. V lost 2 bases to trimming and J lost 1 base, with 11 bases between them. The CDR3 loop is CASSEFPGANTEAFF. The CDR3 coding sequence is TGTGCCAGCAGTGAATTCCCGGGTGCGAACACTGAAGCTTTCTTT.

The gene calls are TRBV25-1 and TRBJ2-1; D is perhaps TRBD1 (5 bases). Germline CDR1 reads MGHDK; CDR2 reads SYGVNS. The CDR3 contains 16 residues. The germline V and J ends were trimmed by 10 bases and 2 bases, with 21 bases remaining between them. The CDR3 DNA sequence: TGTGCCACCCAAAAGCCGGCAGGGCATACCTACAATGAGCAGTTCTTC. Amino acid sequence: CATQKPAGHTYNEQFF. The whole variable domain, filled in from reference TRBV25-1 and TRBJ2-1, reads EADIYQTPRYLVIGTGKKITLECSQTMGHDKMYWYQQDPGMELHLIHYSYGVNSTEKGDLSSESTVSRIRTEHFPLTLESARPSHTSQYLCATQKPAGHTYNEQFFGPGTRLTVL.

This clonotype was recorded at least ten times. The V gene is TRBV15, the J gene TRBJ1-1; D unclear. With 3 bases removed from V and 1 base from J, the gap between germline ends came to 6 bases. Germline V gene data show CDR1 as LNHNV and CDR2 as YYDKDF (reference sequence). The CDR3 is 13 residues long. The CDR3 DNA reads as TGTGCCACCAGCAGCCAGTGGAACACTGAAGCTTTCTTT. Residues: CATSSQWNTEAFF.

This clonotype is categorized as medium-sized. The V gene is TRBV29-1, the J gene TRBJ1-3; possibly TRBD1 for D (5 bases). Trimming left V 6 bases short and J 2 bases short, with 8 bases between. CDR1 SQVTM and CDR2 ANQGSEA come from the germline V gene. The CDR3 extends over 12 amino acids. The CDR3 reads CSVWDPGNTIYF. DNA for the CDR3: TGCAGCGTATGGGACCCTGGAAACACCATATATTTT.

This chain links TRBV5-4 with TRBJ2-7; 11 bases line up with TRBD1. The CDR3 runs to 14 residues. V dropped 5 bases and J dropped 6; count of bases not matched to a gene: 7. Germline V gene sequence: CDR1 SGHNT, CDR2 YYREEE (reference sequence). The DNA of the CDR3 is TGTGCCAGCAGAACGCCGGGACAGGGGGGCGAGCAGTACTTC. The encoded protein is CASRTPGQGGEQYF.

This clonotype showed up many times. The chain recombines TRBV27 with TRBJ2-3; D may be TRBD1 or TRBD2 (6 bases each). The CDR3 spans 16 residues. Trimming took off 5 bases at V and 0 bases at J, with 15 bases between the two ends. Looked up from germline, CDR1 is MNHEY and CDR2 is SMNVEV (reference sequence). The CDR3 DNA sequence: TGTGCCAGCAGTAGGACGGGGGCTCTGAGCACAGATACGCAGTATTTT. Residues: CASSRTGALSTDTQYF.

The chain couples TRBV11-3 to TRBJ1-4, with TRBD1 matching over 7 bases. After removal of 6 bases from V and 7 bases from J, the junction contained 8 bases not matched to a gene. Germline lookup yields CDR1 SGHNT and CDR2 YENEEA. This CDR3 is built from 14 residues. This CDR3 is CASRTTGQSEKLFF. The DNA of the CDR3 is TGTGCCAGCAGAACGACAGGGCAGTCTGAAAAACTGTTTTTT.

This clonotype has ten or more counts. This chain links TRBV18 with TRBJ1-4; a possible D gene is TRBD1 (6 bases). V lost 0 bases and J lost 2, with 13 bases in between. Germline CDR1 KGHSH, CDR2 LQKENI. The CDR3 length is 17 residues. CDR3 sequence: CASSPPAEGVTNEKLFF. The CDR3, as DNA: TGTGCCAGCTCACCACCGGCAGAGGGGGTGACTAATGAAAAACTGTTTTTT.

There are a few counts of this clonotype. This sequence joins TRBV6-5 and TRBJ1-2; 11 bases are a match to TRBD1. V lost 4 bases, J lost 8 bases, and 0 bases stayed unmatched. The CDR3 loop spans 12 amino acids. CDR1 and CDR2 (germline): MNHEY, SVGAGI. CDR3 region: CASSWDRGGYTF. The DNA of the CDR3 is TGTGCCAGCAGTTGGGACAGGGGGGGCTACACCTTC.

This chain joins TRBV12-3 or TRBV12-4 and TRBJ2-2; TRBD2 agrees at 8 bases. The J segment lost 7 bases and the V segment lost 3 bases, leaving 7 bases of the junction unmatched. This CDR3 comprises 15 residues. CDR3 residues: CASSFSAGVSGELFF. The CDR3 coding sequence is TGTGCCAGCAGTTTCTCAGCGGGGGTCAGCGGGGAGCTGTTTTTT.

The rearrangement joins TRBV19 to TRBJ1-2; D not resolved. Germline V gene data show CDR1 as LNHDA and CDR2 as SQIVND (reference sequence). The V end lost 6 bases, the J end lost 7 bases, and 15 bases lay between the germline ends. The CDR3 is 13 amino acids. The CDR3 is CASRRRASGGYTF. In DNA form, the CDR3 reads TGTGCCAGTAGGAGGAGAGCATCAGGTGGCTACACCTTC.

Within the sample, this clonotype is medium-sized. The V call is TRBV11-3, the J call TRBJ2-6; a possible D gene is TRBD1 (5 bases). Germline CDR1 and CDR2: SGHNT and YENEEA. The CDR3 is 17 residues long. V was clipped by 5 bases and J by 0 bases, with 14 bases between them. CDR3 in amino acids: CASSPQGTPSGANVLTF. CDR3 bases: TGTGCCAGCAGCCCGCAGGGCACTCCCTCTGGGGCCAACGTCCTGACTTTC.

The chain carries TRBV5-1 and TRBJ2-2, with D uncertain. This CDR3 contains 12 residues. Trimming removed 1 base at V and 5 bases at J, with 3 bases between. Germline V lookup: CDR1 SGHRS, CDR2 YFSETQ. CDR3 nucleotide sequence: TGCGCCAGCAGCTTGAAAACCGGGGAGCTGTTTTTT. The encoded protein is CASSLKTGELFF.

This clonotype was seen more than once but under ten times. The rearrangement links TRBV6-5 to TRBJ1-6, with TRBD1 as a possible D gene (6 bases). CDR3 size: 17 residues. The germline CDR1 and CDR2 sequences are MNHEY and SVGAGI. Trimming cost V 0 bases and J 7 bases, with 16 bases left between them. The CDR3 region has the DNA TGTGCCAGCAGTTACTCCCCCCCGACAGGTGGGAATTCACCCCTCCACTTT. Amino acid sequence: CASSYSPPTGGNSPLHF.

This sequence joins TRBV27 and TRBJ2-1, with TRBD2 matching 10 bases. The CDR3 contains 17 residues. CDR1 is MNHEY, CDR2 SMNVEV, per germline (reference sequence). The J segment lost 1 base and the V segment lost 8 bases, leaving 11 bases of the junction unmatched. This CDR3 is CASSLGAGGYSYNEQFF. In DNA, the CDR3 is TGTGCCAGCTCTCTCGGAGCGGGGGGGTATTCCTACAATGAGCAGTTCTTC.

The chain recombines TRBV11-1 with TRBJ2-5; tentatively, D is TRBD1 (6 bases). This CDR3 is 13 amino acids long. V was trimmed by 3 bases and J by 4 bases, leaving 9 bases between them. Germline V lookup: CDR1 SGHAT, CDR2 FQDESV (reference sequence). The CDR3 spells CASSFYRAETQYF. CDR3 DNA sequence: TGTGCCAGCAGCTTTTACAGGGCAGAGACCCAGTACTTC. The full variable domain, with the rest looked up from reference TRBV11-1 and TRBJ2-5, is EAEVAQSPRYKITEKSQAVAFWCDPISGHATLYWYRQILGQGPELLVQFQDESVVDDSQLPKDRFSAERLKGVDSTLKIQPAELGDSAMYLCASSFYRAETQYFGPGTRLLVL.